A selection of T cell receptor beta chains follows, all from one sample in a study of blood T cell repertoires in COVID-19. TCRdb keeps only in-frame clones here, not all; method: immunoSEQ multiplex PCR. The sample includes over 140,000 clones, approximately 79% of them seen just once. Sample: PBMCs or T cells enriched from blood (not recorded which). These receptors originate from a woman in her forties or fifties who had recovered from COVID-19. CDR3s include the opening cysteine and the closing phenylalanine or tryptophan. The D gene is left open where the match is weak. Not all rows give a size; the values are once, few, many and, for expanded clones, a class.

j_call d_call v_call clone_size cdr3_aa cdr3_nt
TRBJ1-2 - TRBV7-9 - CAYRNSGYGYTF TGTGCCTACAGAAATTCAGGCTATGGCTACACCTTC
TRBJ2-5 TRBD2 TRBV19 - CASSPSSGETQYF TGTGCCAGTAGCCCCTCTAGCGGAGAGACCCAGTACTTC
TRBJ2-2 - TRBV2 - CASSVLRLDTGELFF TGTGCCAGCAGTGTGCTTAGACTCGACACCGGGGAGCTGTTTTTT
TRBJ1-2 TRBD1 TRBV9 - CASSPGQGGGYTF TGTGCCAGCAGCCCAGGACAGGGGGGTGGCTACACCTTC
TRBJ2-2 - TRBV7-9 - CASSLDRITNTGELFF TGTGCCAGCAGCTTAGACAGAATAACGAACACCGGGGAGCTGTTTTTT
TRBJ1-5 - TRBV6-5 - CASSYQGYQPQHF TGTGCCAGCAGTTATCAGGGGTATCAGCCCCAGCATTTT
TRBJ1-3 - TRBV6-5 - CASTSGGFGNTIYF TGTGCCAGCACCTCCGGAGGGTTTGGAAACACCATATATTTT
TRBJ2-7 - TRBV28 once CASSPRGEGYEQYF TGTGCCAGCAGTCCCCGCGGGGAAGGATACGAGCAGTACTTC
TRBJ2-1 - TRBV19 - CASSLFGSTYNEQFF TGTGCCAGTAGTCTCTTCGGGAGCACCTACAATGAGCAGTTCTTC
TRBJ1-6 TRBD1 TRBV3-1/TRBV3-2 - CASSSDRGRAYNSPLHF TGTGCCAGCAGCTCCGACAGGGGACGCGCCTATAATTCACCCCTCCACTTT
TRBJ1-4 - TRBV28 few CASSPAGGVEEKLFF TGTGCCAGCAGTCCCGCTGGGGGGGTTGAGGAAAAACTGTTTTTT